This TCR beta chain comes out of a study of shared clonotypes between healthy human individuals. The overall study: The cohort had a couple of women and a few men, ages 18 to 49.

Some clones are missing from TCRdb's copy, which holds only in-frame ones; the method was immunoSEQ multiplex PCR. Of nearly 1 million clones in the sample, about three quarters are singletons; the top ten hold over 1.3%. Findings and caveats of the study: It was expected that sequencing depth would affect clonotype sharing among donors.

As regards this clone: Its antigen is currently unknown.

The length of the CDR3 is 16 residues. Germline lookup yields CDR1 SGHTA and CDR2 FQGNSA. V shed 3 bases and J 4 bases; nucleotides not matched to a gene: 4. This TCR came from a man aged 18 to 29 in good health. Sequenced sample: memory CD4+ T cells sorted from blood. The subset denotes: CD45RA-negative fraction. V and J are TRBV7-2 and TRBJ2-1; 12 positions agree with TRBD2. For the CDR3, the DNA is TGTGCCAGCAGCTTGGGCGGGACTAGCGGGTACAATGAGCAGTTCTTC. This gives the protein CASSLGGTSGYNEQFF.